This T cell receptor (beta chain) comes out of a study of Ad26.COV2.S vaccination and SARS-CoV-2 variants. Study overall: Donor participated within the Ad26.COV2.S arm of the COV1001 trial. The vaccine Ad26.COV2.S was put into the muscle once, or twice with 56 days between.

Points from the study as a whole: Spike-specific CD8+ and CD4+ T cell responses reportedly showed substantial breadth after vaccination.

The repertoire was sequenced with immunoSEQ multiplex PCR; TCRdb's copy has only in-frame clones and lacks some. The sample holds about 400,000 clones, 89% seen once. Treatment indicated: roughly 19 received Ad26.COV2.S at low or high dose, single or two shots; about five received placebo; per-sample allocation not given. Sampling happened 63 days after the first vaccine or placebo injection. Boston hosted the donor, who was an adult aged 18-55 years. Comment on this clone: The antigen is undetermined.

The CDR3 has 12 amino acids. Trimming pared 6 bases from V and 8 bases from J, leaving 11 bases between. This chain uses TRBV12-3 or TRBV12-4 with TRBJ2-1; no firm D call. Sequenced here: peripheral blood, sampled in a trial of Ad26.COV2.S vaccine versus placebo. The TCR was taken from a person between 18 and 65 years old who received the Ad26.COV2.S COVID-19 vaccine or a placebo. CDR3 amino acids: CASSPHHDEQFF. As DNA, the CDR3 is TGTGCCAGCAGCCCTCATCACGATGAGCAGTTCTTC.